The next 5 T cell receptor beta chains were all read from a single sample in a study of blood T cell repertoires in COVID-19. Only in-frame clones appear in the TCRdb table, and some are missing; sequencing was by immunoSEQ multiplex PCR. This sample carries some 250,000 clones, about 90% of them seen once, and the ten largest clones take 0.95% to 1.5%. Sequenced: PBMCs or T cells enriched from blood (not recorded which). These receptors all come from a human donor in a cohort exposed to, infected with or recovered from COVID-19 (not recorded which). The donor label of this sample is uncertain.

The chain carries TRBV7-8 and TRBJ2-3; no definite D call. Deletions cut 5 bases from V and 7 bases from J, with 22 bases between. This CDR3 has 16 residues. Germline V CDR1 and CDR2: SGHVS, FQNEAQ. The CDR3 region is CASSPLGVGQRYTQYF. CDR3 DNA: TGTGCCAGCAGCCCACTCGGAGTAGGCCAAAGGTATACGCAGTATTTT.

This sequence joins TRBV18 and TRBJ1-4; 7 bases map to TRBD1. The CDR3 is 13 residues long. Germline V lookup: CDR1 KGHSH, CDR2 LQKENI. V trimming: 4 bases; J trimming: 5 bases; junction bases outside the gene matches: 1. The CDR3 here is CASSQGANEKLFF. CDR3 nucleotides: TGTGCCAGCTCACAGGGGGCCAATGAAAAACTGTTTTTT.

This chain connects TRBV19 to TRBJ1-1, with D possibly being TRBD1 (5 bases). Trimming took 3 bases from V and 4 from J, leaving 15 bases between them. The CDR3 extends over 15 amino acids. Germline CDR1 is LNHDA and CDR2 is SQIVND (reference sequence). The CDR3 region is CASSISGEGPTEAFF. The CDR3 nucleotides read TGTGCCAGTAGTATTTCGGGAGAGGGGCCCACTGAAGCTTTCTTT.

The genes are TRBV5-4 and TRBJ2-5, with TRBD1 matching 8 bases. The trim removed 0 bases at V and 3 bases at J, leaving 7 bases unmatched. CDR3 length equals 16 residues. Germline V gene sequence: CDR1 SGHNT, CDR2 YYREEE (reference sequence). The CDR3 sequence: CASSLESGGSEETQYF. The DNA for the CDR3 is TGTGCCAGCAGCTTGGAGTCAGGGGGCTCGGAAGAGACCCAGTACTTC.

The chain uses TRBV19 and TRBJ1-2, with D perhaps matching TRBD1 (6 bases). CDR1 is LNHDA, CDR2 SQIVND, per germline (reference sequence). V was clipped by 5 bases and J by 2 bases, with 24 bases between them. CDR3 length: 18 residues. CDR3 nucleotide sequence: TGTGCCAGTAGTGCAGGGGCGATGAACAGGGTGAAGAACTATGGCTACACCTTC. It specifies CASSAGAMNRVKNYGYTF.